This T cell receptor (beta chain) was identified during a study of blood T cell repertoires in COVID-19. Background on the study: T cells, B-cell-depleted T cells, or PBMCs provided the cDNA or gDNA that served as material.

This CDR3 region has 16 residues. CDR1 is SGHDN, CDR2 FVKESK, per germline. J was trimmed by 4 bases and V by 7 bases; bases with no gene match: 15. Clones were sequenced by immunoSEQ multiplex PCR, and TCRdb holds only the in-frame ones, with some missing. The sample holds a few hundred thousand clones, 65% to 90% seen once. This study enrolled people aged 18 to 89 from approximately 25 US geographic areas. This TCR derives from a man in his forties who had recovered from COVID-19. The V and J genes are TRBV14 and TRBJ1-2; 7 nucleotides match TRBD1. Sequencing input: PBMCs or T cells enriched from blood (not recorded which). The CDR3 protein is CASKLVRRRQGYGYTF. The CDR3 DNA reads TGTGCCAGCAAGTTAGTCAGACGGAGACAGGGCTATGGCTACACCTTC.